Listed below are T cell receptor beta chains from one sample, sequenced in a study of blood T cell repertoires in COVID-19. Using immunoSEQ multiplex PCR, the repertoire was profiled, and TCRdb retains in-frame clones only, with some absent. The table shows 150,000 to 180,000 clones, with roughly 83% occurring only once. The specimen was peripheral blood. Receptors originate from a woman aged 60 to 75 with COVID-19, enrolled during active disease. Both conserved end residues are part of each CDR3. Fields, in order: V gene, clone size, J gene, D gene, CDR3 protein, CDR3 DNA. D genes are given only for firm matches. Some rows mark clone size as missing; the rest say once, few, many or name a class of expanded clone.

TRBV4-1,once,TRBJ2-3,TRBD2,CASSQDLAGGPLDTQYF,TGCGCCAGCAGCCAAGATTTAGCGGGGGGCCCTTTAGATACGCAGTATTTT
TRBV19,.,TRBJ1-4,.,CASSQQGANEKLFF,TGTGCCAGTAGTCAACAGGGAGCTAATGAAAAACTGTTTTTT
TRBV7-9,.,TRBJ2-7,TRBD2,CASSITSGGLEQYF,TGTGCCAGCAGCATAACTAGCGGGGGACTGGAGCAGTACTTC
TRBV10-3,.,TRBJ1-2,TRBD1,CAISLQGAYGYTF,TGTGCCATCAGCTTACAGGGGGCCTATGGCTACACCTTC
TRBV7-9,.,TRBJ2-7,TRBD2,CASSPHRAGGYEQYF,TGTGCCAGCAGCCCCCACCGGGCGGGAGGCTACGAGCAGTACTTC
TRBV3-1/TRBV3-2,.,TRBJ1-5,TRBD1,CASSRGQGDQPQHF,TGTGCCAGCAGCCGGGGACAGGGCGATCAGCCCCAGCATTTT
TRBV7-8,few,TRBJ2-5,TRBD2,CASSLAWTSGRVSETQYF,TGTGCCAGCAGCTTAGCGTGGACTAGCGGGAGGGTTTCAGAGACCCAGTACTTC
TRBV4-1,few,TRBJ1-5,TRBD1,CASSQALRQGGNQPQHF,TGCGCCAGCAGCCAAGCGCTAAGACAGGGCGGGAATCAGCCCCAGCATTTT
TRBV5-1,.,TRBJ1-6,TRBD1,CASSLQSAGGGNSPLHF,TGCGCCAGCAGCTTACAATCAGCAGGGGGCGGAAATTCACCCCTCCACTTT
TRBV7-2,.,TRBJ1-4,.,CASSFGIGGEKLFF,TGTGCCAGCAGCTTCGGGATCGGGGGTGAAAAACTGTTTTTT
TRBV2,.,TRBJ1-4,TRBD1,CASSQTSRGTNEKLFF,TGTGCCAGCAGCCAAACTTCCAGGGGGACTAATGAAAAACTGTTTTTT
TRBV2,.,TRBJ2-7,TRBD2,CASPTSGARPTYEQYF,TGTGCCAGCCCGACTAGCGGAGCTAGGCCAACCTACGAGCAGTACTTC
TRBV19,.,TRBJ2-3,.,CASSSQSTDTQYF,TGTGCCAGTAGTAGCCAGAGCACAGATACGCAGTATTTT
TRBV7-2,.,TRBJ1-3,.,CASSLQGNTIYF,TGTGCCAGCAGCTTACAGGGAAACACCATATATTTT
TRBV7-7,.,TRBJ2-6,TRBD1,CASSPGQGRGPGANVLTF,TGTGCCAGCAGCCCGGGACAGGGAAGAGGTCCTGGGGCCAACGTCCTGACTTTC
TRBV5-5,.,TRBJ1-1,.,CASSPLARNTEAFF,TGTGCCAGCAGCCCCCTAGCCCGGAACACTGAAGCTTTCTTT
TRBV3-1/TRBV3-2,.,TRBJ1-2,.,CASSQDRFMNYGYTF,TGTGCCAGCAGCCAAGACAGGTTTATGAACTATGGCTACACCTTC
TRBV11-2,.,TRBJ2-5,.,CASSQGPGGQETQYF,TGTGCCAGCAGCCAGGGCCCAGGGGGGCAAGAGACCCAGTACTTC
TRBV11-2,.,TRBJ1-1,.,CASSVRREGNTEAFF,TGTGCCAGCAGCGTCCGCAGGGAGGGTAACACTGAAGCTTTCTTT
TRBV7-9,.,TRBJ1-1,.,CASSPSTPMNTEAFF,TGTGCCAGCAGCCCATCGACACCCATGAACACTGAAGCTTTCTTT
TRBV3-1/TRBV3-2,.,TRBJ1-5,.,CASSDSAYSNQPQHF,TGTGCCAGCAGCGACAGTGCCTATAGCAATCAGCCCCAGCATTTT
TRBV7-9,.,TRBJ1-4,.,CASSPPNLNEKLFF,TGTGCCAGCAGCCCCCCGAACTTGAATGAAAAACTGTTTTTT
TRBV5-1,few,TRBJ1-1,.,CASSAGAEAFF,TGCGCCAGCAGCGCCGGAGCCGAAGCTTTCTTT
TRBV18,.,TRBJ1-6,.,CASSPVGQGGSPLHF,TGTGCCAGCTCACCAGTCGGGCAGGGTGGCTCACCCCTCCACTTT
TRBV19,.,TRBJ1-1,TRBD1,CASREQGFGAFF,TGTGCCAGTAGGGAACAGGGGTTTGGAGCTTTCTTT
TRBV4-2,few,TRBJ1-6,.,CASSQDEGSSYNSPLHF,TGTGCCAGCAGCCAAGACGAGGGTAGCTCCTATAATTCACCCCTCCACTTT
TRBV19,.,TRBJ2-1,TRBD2,CATIWGGGTHNEQFF,TGTGCCACCATCTGGGGGGGAGGGACCCACAATGAGCAGTTCTTC
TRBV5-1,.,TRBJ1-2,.,CASSFDSNYGYTF,TGCGCCAGCAGCTTCGACTCTAACTATGGCTACACCTTC
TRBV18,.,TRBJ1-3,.,CASSPPPRNREDF,TGTGCCAGCTCACCACCCCCCCGGAACAGGGAAGATTTT
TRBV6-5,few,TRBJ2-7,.,CASTAGYEQYF,TGTGCCAGCACCGCGGGCTACGAGCAGTACTTC
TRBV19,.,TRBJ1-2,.,CASSIAGTIYGYTF,TGTGCCAGTAGTATAGCAGGAACCATCTATGGCTACACCTTC
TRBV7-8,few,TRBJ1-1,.,CASSLGEGTEAFF,TGTGCCAGCAGCTTAGGTGAGGGCACTGAAGCTTTCTTT
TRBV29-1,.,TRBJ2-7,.,CSVLRGYEQYF,TGCAGCGTCCTCAGGGGTTACGAGCAGTACTTC
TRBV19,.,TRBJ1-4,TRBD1,CASRPGQLTARSRGATNEKLFF,TGTGCCAGTAGGCCGGGACAGCTTACAGCCCGCTCCCGGGGTGCAACTAATGAAAAACTGTTTTTT
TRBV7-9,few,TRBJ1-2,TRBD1,CASTSPGTAFNYGYTF,TGTGCCAGCACCTCTCCGGGGACAGCCTTTAACTATGGCTACACCTTC
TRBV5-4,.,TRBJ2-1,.,CASSRTTHVGEQFF,TGTGCCAGCAGTCGGACTACCCACGTGGGGGAGCAGTTCTTC
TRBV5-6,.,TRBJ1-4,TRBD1,CASSFRTGLNEKLFF,TGTGCCAGCAGCTTTAGGACAGGGCTTAATGAAAAACTGTTTTTT
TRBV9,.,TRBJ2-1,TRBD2,CASSGNIAGGLINEQFF,TGTGCCAGCAGCGGAAACATAGCGGGGGGCCTTATTAATGAGCAGTTCTTC
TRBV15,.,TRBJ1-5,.,CATSRHRGETNQPQHF,TGTGCCACCAGCAGGCACCGGGGGGAGACAAATCAGCCCCAGCATTTT
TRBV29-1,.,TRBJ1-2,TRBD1,CSVEPEGAAYGYTF,TGCAGCGTTGAACCCGAGGGGGCCGCCTATGGCTACACCTTC
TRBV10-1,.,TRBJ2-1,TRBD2,CASQGLADEQFF,TGCGCCAGCCAGGGACTAGCAGATGAGCAGTTCTTC
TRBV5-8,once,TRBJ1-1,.,CASSLRRRMNTEAFF,TGTGCCAGCAGCTTAAGGAGGCGAATGAACACTGAAGCTTTCTTT
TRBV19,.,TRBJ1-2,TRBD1,CASSAAQGIGGYTF,TGTGCCAGTAGTGCGGCACAGGGGATCGGGGGCTACACCTTC
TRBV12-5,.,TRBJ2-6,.,CASGYQGTGANVLTF,TGTGCTAGTGGTTATCAGGGGACCGGGGCCAACGTCCTGACTTTC
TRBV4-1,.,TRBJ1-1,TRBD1,CASSQVNRGLWNTEAFF,TGCGCCAGCAGCCAAGTTAACAGGGGACTGTGGAACACTGAAGCTTTCTTT
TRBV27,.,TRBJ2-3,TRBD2,CASSLREGQNTQYF,TGTGCCAGCAGTTTGCGGGAGGGCCAGAATACGCAGTATTTT
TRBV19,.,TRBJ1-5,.,CASSMDRTANQPQHF,TGTGCCAGTAGTATGGATAGGACAGCTAATCAGCCCCAGCATTTT